This passage covers 22 T cell receptor beta chains from one sample sequenced in a study of blood T cell repertoires in COVID-19. The method was immunoSEQ multiplex PCR; TCRdb's version includes in-frame clones alone and lacks a portion of them. The sample shows about 160,000 clones, about three quarters of them seen only once. Sample: peripheral blood. All receptors come from a man aged 55 to 70 with acute or convalescent COVID-19.

The chain combines TRBV5-6 with TRBJ1-2; the D gene is possibly TRBD1 (5 bases). The CDR3 is made up of 15 amino acids. V lost 2 bases and J lost 0, with 11 bases in between. In germline, CDR1 is SGHDT, CDR2 YYEEEE. The DNA of the CDR3 is TGTGCCAGCAGCTTAACAGGTGTATCTAACTATGGCTACACCTTC. Translation: CASSLTGVSNYGYTF.

The chain recombines TRBV24-1 with TRBJ2-1; 8 bases are shared with TRBD1. The germline gives CDR1 KGHDR, CDR2 SFDVKD. After removal of 5 bases from V and 3 bases from J, the junction contained 8 bases not matched to a gene. The CDR3 is made up of 16 amino acids. CDR3: CATSGQQGVDYNEQFF. The CDR3 coding sequence is TGTGCCACCAGTGGACAACAGGGGGTCGACTACAATGAGCAGTTCTTC.

V is TRBV4-1 and J is TRBJ1-2; TRBD1 matches 7 bases. V lost 0 bases, J lost 0 bases, and 4 bases stayed unmatched. This CDR3 spans 16 amino acids. Germline loops: CDR1 MGHRA, CDR2 YSYEKL. For the CDR3, the DNA is TGCGCCAGCAGCCAAGAGACAGGGTTAGCTAACTATGGCTACACCTTC. It is translated as CASSQETGLANYGYTF.

This clone has only a few counts. The V call is TRBV7-9, the J call TRBJ1-2, with D possibly being TRBD1 (5 bases). The CDR3 extends over 14 amino acids. V was pared by 5 bases and J by 6 bases, with 16 bases between. Germline CDR1 and CDR2: SEHNR and FQNEAQ (reference sequence). CDR3 in amino acids: CASSRLRQFDGYTF. The DNA for the CDR3 is TGTGCCAGCAGCCGACTCCGACAGTTTGATGGCTACACCTTC.

The chain uses TRBV24-1 and TRBJ2-5, with 10 bases fitting TRBD1. This CDR3 spans 16 amino acids. Trimming at V came to 3 bases and at J to 5 bases, leaving 8 bases not matched to a gene. Germline V gene data show CDR1 as KGHDR and CDR2 as SFDVKD. The CDR3 loop is CATSDPGTGEGETQYF. CDR3 nucleotides: TGTGCCACCAGTGATCCAGGGACAGGGGAGGGGGAGACCCAGTACTTC.

The gene calls are TRBV27 and TRBJ2-7; 9 bases are a match to TRBD1. In germline, CDR1 is MNHEY, CDR2 SMNVEV (reference sequence). V was pared by 8 bases and J by 2 bases, with 7 bases of the junction left unmatched. The CDR3 extends over 14 amino acids. In nucleotides, the CDR3 is TGTGCCAGCTCGATAGGGACAGGGACCTACGAGCAGTACTTC. Protein: CASSIGTGTYEQYF.

The V and J genes are TRBV24-1 and TRBJ2-7, with TRBD1 identical over 7 bases. There are 12 residues in the CDR3. J lost 7 bases, V lost 5 bases, and 4 bases had no gene match. Germline V lookup: CDR1 KGHDR, CDR2 SFDVKD. CDR3 region: CATSATGDEQYF. DNA for the CDR3: TGTGCCACCAGTGCAACAGGGGATGAGCAGTACTTC.

The CDR3 DNA reads as TGTGCCAGCAGCTTATTGTGGGGAGGTAGAGACATTCAGTACTTC. The encoded protein is CASSLLWGGRDIQYF. The V and J genes are TRBV7-2 and TRBJ2-4, with D possibly matching TRBD2 (6 bases). The CDR3 length is 15 residues. Germline CDR1 is SGHTA and CDR2 is FQGNSA. V shed 2 bases and J shed 8 bases, with 16 bases lying between them.

This chain connects TRBV19 to TRBJ1-5; 7 nucleotides match TRBD1. Trimming took 7 bases from V and 7 from J; bases not matched to a gene: 7. Germline V lookup: CDR1 LNHDA, CDR2 SQIVND (reference sequence). The CDR3 length is 13 residues. Here the CDR3 reads CASTSDRVQPQHF. CDR3 DNA sequence: TGTGCCAGTACCTCTGACAGGGTACAGCCCCAGCATTTT.

The CDR3 here is CASSLDSSTNEKLFF. The CDR3 bases are TGCGCCAGCAGCTTGGACAGTTCAACTAATGAAAAACTGTTTTTT. The chain combines TRBV5-1 with TRBJ1-4, with D hard to call. The germline gives CDR1 SGHRS, CDR2 YFSETQ. Trimming shortened V by 0 bases and J by 0 bases, and 6 bases separated the two germline ends. This CDR3 spans 15 amino acids.

J is TRBJ1-2 and V is TRBV6-6, with D hard to call. Germline CDR1 MNHNY, CDR2 SVGAGI (reference sequence). This CDR3 comprises 14 residues. V gave up 0 bases and J gave up 0 bases, with 5 bases separating them. CDR3 sequence: CASSYSTANYGYTF. DNA for the CDR3: TGTGCCAGCAGTTACTCTACAGCTAACTATGGCTACACCTTC.

This sequence joins TRBV6-2 or TRBV6-3 and TRBJ2-7; 7 bases match TRBD1. The CDR3 is 16 amino acids. Trimming removed 4 bases from V and 0 bases from J; junction bases left unmatched: 9. CDR1 is MNHEY and CDR2 is SVGEGT in the germline V gene. The CDR3, as DNA: TGTGCCAGCAGTTTCCCCCGGGACAGAAGCTCCTACGAGCAGTACTTC. It yields the protein CASSFPRDRSSYEQYF.

This clone was seen once. The gene calls are TRBV27 and TRBJ2-3; TRBD2 is a possible D gene (6 bases). V dropped 3 bases and J dropped 5 bases, with 12 bases sitting between them. This CDR3 contains 14 residues. From germline, CDR1 is MNHEY and CDR2 SMNVEV (reference sequence). For the CDR3, the DNA is TGTGCCAGCAGTTTTGGCGGGGCGGGAGATACGCAGTATTTT. Amino acid sequence: CASSFGGAGDTQYF.

This clone turned up a few times. The rearrangement joins TRBV5-1 to TRBJ1-6; TRBD1 agrees at 8 bases. The CDR3 is 16 amino acids. J was trimmed by 7 bases and V by 0 bases; bases with no gene match: 6. CDR1 SGHRS and CDR2 YFSETQ come from the germline V gene. The CDR3 reads CASSLGGQGGNSPLHF. For the CDR3, the DNA is TGCGCCAGCAGCTTGGGAGGACAGGGAGGGAATTCACCCCTCCACTTT.

This clone was seen more than once but under ten times. The V and J genes are TRBV19 and TRBJ2-7, with 12 nucleotides matching TRBD1. Germline V gene data show CDR1 as LNHDA and CDR2 as SQIVND (reference sequence). J was trimmed by 4 bases and V by 5 bases; bases with no gene match: 6. CDR3 length: 15 residues. The chain's CDR3 is CASSAGTGGGYEQYF. The CDR3 DNA reads as TGTGCCAGTAGTGCCGGGACAGGGGGCGGTTACGAGCAGTACTTC.

This rearrangement joins TRBV6-5 to TRBJ1-2; D remains unclear. V was shortened by 1 base and J by 7 bases, with 10 bases between the two germline ends. Per the germline V gene, CDR1 is MNHEY and CDR2 is SVGAGI. The CDR3 consists of 13 residues. The CDR3 DNA reads TGTGCCAGCAGTTACTTTAGGGAGAGTGGCTACACCTTC. Translating it yields CASSYFRESGYTF.

This clone was counted a single time. As DNA, the CDR3 is TGTGCCAGCAGCGGGGACAGGGTCGGAAACACCATATATTTT. Residues: CASSGDRVGNTIYF. V usage is TRBV11-2 and J usage is TRBJ1-3, with 9 bases aligning to TRBD1. Germline V gene data show CDR1 as SGHAT and CDR2 as FQNNGV. CDR3 length equals 14 residues. Trimming cost V 5 bases and J 4 bases; bases outside gene matches: 3.

V is TRBV9 and J is TRBJ1-2; D might be TRBD1 (5 bases). The CDR3 runs 11 residues. Germline V gene lookup returns CDR1 SGDLS and CDR2 YYNGEE. V lost 4 bases to trimming and J lost 6 bases, with 7 bases between them. CDR3 in amino acids: CASSSRDGYTF. The CDR3 DNA sequence: TGTGCCAGCAGCTCCAGGGATGGCTACACCTTC.

This chain joins TRBV11-2 and TRBJ2-7; unclear D gene. This CDR3 spans 11 amino acids. Germline assignment: CDR1 SGHAT and CDR2 FQNNGV. V was trimmed by 5 bases and J by 3 bases, leaving 5 bases between them. In DNA, the CDR3 is TGTGCCAGCAGCCTCCTCTACGAGCAGTACTTC. Amino acid sequence: CASSLLYEQYF.

This clone was picked up one time. The chain is built from TRBV7-3 and TRBJ2-2, with 11 positions matching TRBD1. This CDR3 is built from 14 residues. CDR1 and CDR2 (germline): SGHTA, FQGTGA. J was trimmed by 6 bases and V by 5 bases; bases with no gene match: 2. CDR3 loop: CASSRDRGAGELFF. CDR3 bases: TGTGCCAGCAGCCGGGACAGGGGGGCCGGGGAGCTGTTTTTT.

The chain is built from TRBV19 and TRBJ1-5; tentative D call: TRBD1 (5 bases). Germline CDR1 and CDR2: LNHDA and SQIVND (reference sequence). The length of the CDR3 is 15 residues. Trimming stripped 6 bases from V and 1 base from J, with 13 bases between. The CDR3 DNA reads TGTGCCAGTAGGGGGCAGGACCGGAGCAATCAGCCCCAGCATTTT. It translates to CASRGQDRSNQPQHF.

CDR3 sequence reads: CAWSVGGGNTEAFF. CDR3 DNA sequence: TGTGCCTGGAGTGTTGGCGGCGGGAACACTGAAGCTTTCTTT. This sequence joins TRBV30 and TRBJ1-1; D gene ambiguous. The CDR3 is 14 amino acids. The germline gives CDR1 GTSNPN, CDR2 SVGIG (reference sequence). V shed 0 bases and J shed 1 base, with 9 bases lying between them.